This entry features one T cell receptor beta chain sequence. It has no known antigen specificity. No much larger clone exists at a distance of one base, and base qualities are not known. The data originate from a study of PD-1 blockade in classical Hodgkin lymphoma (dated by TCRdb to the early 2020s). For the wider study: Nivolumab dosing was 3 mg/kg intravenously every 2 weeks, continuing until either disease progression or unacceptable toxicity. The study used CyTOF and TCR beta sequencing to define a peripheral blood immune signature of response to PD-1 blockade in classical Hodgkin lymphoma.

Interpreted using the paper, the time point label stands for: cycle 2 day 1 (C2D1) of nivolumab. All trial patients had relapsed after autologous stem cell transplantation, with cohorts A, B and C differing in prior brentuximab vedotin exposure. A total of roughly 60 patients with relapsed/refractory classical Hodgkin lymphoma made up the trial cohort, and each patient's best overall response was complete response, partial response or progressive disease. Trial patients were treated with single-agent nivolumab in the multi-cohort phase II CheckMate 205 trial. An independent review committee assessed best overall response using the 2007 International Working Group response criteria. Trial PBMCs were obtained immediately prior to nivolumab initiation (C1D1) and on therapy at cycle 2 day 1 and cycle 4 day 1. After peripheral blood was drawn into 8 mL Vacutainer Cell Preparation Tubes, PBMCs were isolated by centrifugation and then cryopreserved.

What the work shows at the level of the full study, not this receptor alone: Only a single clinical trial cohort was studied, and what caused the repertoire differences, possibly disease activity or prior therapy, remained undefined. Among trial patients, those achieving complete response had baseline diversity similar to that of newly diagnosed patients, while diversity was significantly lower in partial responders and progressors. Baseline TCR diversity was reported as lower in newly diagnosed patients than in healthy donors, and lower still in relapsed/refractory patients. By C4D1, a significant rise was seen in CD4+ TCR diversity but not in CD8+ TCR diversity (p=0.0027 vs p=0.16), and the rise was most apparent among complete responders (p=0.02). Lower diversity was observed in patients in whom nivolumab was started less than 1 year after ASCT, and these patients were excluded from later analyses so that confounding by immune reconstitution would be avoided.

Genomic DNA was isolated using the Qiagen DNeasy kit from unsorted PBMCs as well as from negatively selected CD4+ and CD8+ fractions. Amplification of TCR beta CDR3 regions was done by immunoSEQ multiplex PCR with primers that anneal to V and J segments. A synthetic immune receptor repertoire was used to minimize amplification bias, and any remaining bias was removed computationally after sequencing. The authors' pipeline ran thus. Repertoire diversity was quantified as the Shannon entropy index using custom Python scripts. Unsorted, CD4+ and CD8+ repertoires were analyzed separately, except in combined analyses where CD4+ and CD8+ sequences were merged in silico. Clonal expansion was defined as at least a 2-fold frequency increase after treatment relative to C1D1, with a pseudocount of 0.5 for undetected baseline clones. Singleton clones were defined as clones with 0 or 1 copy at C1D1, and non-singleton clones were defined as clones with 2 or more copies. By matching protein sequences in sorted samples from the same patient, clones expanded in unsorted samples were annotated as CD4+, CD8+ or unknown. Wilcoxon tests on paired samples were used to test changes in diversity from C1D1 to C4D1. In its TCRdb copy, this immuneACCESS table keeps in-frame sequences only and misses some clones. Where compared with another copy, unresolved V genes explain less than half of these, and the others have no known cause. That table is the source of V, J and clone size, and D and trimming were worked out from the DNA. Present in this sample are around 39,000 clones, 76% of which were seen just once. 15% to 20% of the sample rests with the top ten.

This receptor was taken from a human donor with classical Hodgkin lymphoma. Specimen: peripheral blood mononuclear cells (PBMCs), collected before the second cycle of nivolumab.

The DNA sequence is given as TGTGCCAGCAGCGTCCGGGACCTTCCAACGGATGAGCAGTTCTTC. It specifies CASSVRDLPTDEQFF. This sequence uses TRBV9 and TRBJ2-1; the D gene is possibly TRBD1 or TRBD2, with 5 bases matching each. V is cut by 2 bases and J by 8 bases, and the space between the germline ends is 17 bases. Taken from cysteine to phenylalanine, the CDR3 has 15 residues. Only the CDR3 region is kept as DNA, spanning 45 bases read in frame from base 1. Based on the germline V gene, the CDR1 and CDR2 sequences are SGDLS and YYNGEE.